This entry concerns a single T cell receptor beta chain. Antigen unknown. Here immunoSEQ multiplex PCR was the method, and the copy in TCRdb shows in-frame clones only, minus some. This table holds approximately 45,000 clones, 95% to 96% found once. The entry originates in a study of Tregs in tolerant kidney transplant recipients. Overall study results and limits: Expanding Tregs on activated donor B cells appeared to best identify donor-specific TCRbeta clones.

The CDR3 spans 13 residues. Trimming took off 0 bases at V and 8 bases at J, with 8 bases between the two ends. Germline CDR1 reads MNHEY; CDR2 reads SVGAGI. The chain has TRBV6-5 and TRBJ2-1; either TRBD1 or TRBD2 may fit D (5 bases each). The TCR originated in a human donor in good health. The specimen sequenced was Tregs from blood cultured with allogeneic cells. CDR3 nucleotides: TGTGCCAGCAGTTACTCGAGGGACCATGAGCAGTTCTTC. Its translation is CASSYSRDHEQFF.